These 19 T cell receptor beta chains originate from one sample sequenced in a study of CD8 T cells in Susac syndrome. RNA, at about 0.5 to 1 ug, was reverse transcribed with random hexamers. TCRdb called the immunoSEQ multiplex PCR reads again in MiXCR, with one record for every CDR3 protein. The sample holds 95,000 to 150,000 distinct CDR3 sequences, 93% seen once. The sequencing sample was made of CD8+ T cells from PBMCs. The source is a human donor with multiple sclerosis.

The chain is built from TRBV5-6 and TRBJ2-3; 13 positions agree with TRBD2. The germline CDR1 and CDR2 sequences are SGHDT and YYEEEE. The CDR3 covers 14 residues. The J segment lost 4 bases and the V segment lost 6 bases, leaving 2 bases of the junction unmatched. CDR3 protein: CASMGLAGPDTQYF. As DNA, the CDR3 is TGTGCCAGCATGGGACTAGCGGGGCCAGATACGCAGTATTTT.

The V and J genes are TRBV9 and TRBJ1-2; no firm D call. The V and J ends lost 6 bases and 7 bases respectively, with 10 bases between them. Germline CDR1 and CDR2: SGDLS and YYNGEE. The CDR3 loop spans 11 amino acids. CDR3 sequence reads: CASTGDGGYTF. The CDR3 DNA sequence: TGTGCCAGCACCGGGGATGGTGGCTACACCTTC.

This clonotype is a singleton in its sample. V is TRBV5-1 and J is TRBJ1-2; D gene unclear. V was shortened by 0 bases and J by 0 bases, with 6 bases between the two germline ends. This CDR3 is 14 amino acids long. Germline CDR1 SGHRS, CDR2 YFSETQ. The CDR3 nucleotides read TGCGCCAGCAGCTTGGAGGCCACTAACTATGGCTACACCTTC. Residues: CASSLEATNYGYTF.

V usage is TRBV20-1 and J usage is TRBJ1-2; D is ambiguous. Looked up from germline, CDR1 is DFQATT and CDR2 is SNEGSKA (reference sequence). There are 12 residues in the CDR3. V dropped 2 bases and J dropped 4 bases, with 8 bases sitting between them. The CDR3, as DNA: TGCAGTGCTAGAAGCAGGTTCTATGGCTACACCTTC. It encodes CSARSRFYGYTF.

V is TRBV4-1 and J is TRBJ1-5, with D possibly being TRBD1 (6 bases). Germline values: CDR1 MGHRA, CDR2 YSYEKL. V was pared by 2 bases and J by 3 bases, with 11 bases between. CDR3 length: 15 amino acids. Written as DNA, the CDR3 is TGCGCCAGCAGCCAACAGGACAGTAACAATCAGCCCCAGCATTTT. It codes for CASSQQDSNNQPQHF.

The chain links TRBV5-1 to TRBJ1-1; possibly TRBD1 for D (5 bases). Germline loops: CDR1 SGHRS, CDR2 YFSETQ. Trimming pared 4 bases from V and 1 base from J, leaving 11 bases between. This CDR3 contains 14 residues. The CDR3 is CASSVRGPNTEAFF. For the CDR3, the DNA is TGCGCCAGCAGCGTAAGGGGACCGAACACTGAAGCTTTCTTT.

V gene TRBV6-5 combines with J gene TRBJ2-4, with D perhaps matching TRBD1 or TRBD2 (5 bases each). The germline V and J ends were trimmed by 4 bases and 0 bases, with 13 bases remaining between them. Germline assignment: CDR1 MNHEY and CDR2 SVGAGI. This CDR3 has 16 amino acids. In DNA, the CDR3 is TGTGCCAGCAGTTTGAATACGGGGCGAGCCAAAAACATTCAGTACTTC. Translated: CASSLNTGRAKNIQYF.

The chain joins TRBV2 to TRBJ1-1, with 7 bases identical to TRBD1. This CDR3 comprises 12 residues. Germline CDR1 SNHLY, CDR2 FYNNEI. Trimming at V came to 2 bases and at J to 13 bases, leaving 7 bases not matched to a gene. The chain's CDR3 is CASSESDRVDFF. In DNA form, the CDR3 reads TGTGCCAGCAGTGAATCAGACAGGGTGGATTTCTTT.

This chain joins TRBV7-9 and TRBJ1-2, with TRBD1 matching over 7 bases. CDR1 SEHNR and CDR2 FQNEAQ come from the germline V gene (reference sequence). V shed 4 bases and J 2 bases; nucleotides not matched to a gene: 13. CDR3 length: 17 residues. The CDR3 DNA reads TGTGCCAGCAGCTCATATATCTCAGACAGGGCCAACTATGGCTACACCTTC. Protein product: CASSSYISDRANYGYTF.

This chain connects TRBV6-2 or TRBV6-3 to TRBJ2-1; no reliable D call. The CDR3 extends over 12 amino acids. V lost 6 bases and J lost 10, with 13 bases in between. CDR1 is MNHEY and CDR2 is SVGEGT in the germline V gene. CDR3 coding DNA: TGTGCCAGCAGCTACGCTAGGTTGGAGCAGTTCTTC. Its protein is CASSYARLEQFF.

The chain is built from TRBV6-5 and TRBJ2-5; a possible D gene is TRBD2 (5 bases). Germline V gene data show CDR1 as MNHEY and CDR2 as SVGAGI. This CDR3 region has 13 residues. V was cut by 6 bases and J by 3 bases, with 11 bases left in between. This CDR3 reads CASSPTRKETQYF. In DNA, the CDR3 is TGTGCCAGCAGCCCCACTAGAAAAGAGACCCAGTACTTC.

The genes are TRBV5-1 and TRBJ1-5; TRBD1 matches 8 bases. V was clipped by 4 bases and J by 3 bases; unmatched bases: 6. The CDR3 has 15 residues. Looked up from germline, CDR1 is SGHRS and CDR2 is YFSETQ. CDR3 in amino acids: CASSPGGHFNQPQHF. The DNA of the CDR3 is TGCGCCAGCAGCCCAGGGGGCCACTTCAATCAGCCCCAGCATTTT.

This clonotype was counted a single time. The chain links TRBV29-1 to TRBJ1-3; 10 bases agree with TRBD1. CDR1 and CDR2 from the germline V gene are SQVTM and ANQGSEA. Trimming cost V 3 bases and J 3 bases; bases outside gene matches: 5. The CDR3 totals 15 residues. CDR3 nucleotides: TGCAGCGTTGACGAAGGGACAGGGGTTGGAAACACCATATATTTT. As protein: CSVDEGTGVGNTIYF.

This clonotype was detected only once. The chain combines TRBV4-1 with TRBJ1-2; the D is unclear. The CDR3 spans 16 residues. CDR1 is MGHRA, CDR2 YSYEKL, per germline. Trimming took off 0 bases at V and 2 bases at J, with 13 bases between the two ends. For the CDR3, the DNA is TGCGCCAGCAGCCAAGATCCGAGTCCGGCAAACTATGGCTACACCTTC. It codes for CASSQDPSPANYGYTF.

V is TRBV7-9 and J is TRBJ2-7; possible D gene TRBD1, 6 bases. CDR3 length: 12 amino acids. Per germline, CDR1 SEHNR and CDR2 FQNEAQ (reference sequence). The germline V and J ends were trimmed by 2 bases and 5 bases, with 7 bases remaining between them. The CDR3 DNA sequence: TGTGCCAGCAGCTTACAGGGGAACGAGCAGTACTTC. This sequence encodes CASSLQGNEQYF.

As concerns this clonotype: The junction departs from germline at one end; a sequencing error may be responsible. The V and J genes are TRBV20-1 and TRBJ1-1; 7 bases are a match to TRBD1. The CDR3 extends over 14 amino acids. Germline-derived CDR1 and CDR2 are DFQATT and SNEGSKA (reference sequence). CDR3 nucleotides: TGCAGTGCTAGGGCCCTACAGGGGATCACTGAATCTTTCTTT. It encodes CSARALQGITESFF.

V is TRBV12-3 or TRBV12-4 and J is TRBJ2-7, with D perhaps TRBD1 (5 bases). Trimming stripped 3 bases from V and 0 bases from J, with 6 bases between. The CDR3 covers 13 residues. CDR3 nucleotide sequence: TGTGCCAGCAGTTTTGGGGCCTCCTACGAGCAGTACTTC. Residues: CASSFGASYEQYF.

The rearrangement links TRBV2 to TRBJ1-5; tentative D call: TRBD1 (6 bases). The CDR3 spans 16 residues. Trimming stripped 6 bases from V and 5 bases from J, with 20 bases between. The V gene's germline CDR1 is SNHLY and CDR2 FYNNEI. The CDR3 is CASSDRDKQTYQPQHF. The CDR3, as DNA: TGTGCCAGCAGCGACCGGGACAAACAGACTTATCAGCCCCAGCATTTT. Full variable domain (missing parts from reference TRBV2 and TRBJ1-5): EPEVTQTPSHQVTQMGQEVILRCVPISNHLYFYWYRQILGQKVEFLVSFYNNEISEKSEIFDDQFSVERPDGSNFTLKIRSTKLEDSAMYFCASSDRDKQTYQPQHFGDGTRLSIL.

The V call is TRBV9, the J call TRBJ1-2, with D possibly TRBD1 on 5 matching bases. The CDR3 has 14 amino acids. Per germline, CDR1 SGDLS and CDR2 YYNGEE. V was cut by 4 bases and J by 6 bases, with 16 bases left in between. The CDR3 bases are TGTGCCAGCAGCCCCACTGGGGCCATGGATGGCTACACCTTC. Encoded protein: CASSPTGAMDGYTF. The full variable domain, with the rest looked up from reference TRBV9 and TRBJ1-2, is DSGVTQTPKHLITATGQRVTLRCSPRSGDLSVYWYQQSLDQGLQFLIQYYNGEERAKGNILERFSAQQFPDLHSELNLSSLELGDSALYFCASSPTGAMDGYTFGSGTRLTVV.